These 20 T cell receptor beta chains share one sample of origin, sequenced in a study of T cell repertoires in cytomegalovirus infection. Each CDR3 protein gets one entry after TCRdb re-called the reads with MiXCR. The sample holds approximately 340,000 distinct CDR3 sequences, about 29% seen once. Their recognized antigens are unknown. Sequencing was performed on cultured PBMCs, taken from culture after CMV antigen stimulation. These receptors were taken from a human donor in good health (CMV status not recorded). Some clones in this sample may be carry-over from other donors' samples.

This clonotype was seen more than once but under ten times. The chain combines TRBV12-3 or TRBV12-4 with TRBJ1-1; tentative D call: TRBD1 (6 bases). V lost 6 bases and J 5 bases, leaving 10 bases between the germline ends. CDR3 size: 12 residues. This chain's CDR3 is CASRAGTTEAFF. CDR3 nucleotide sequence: TGTGCCAGCAGAGCCGGGACAACTGAAGCTTTCTTT.

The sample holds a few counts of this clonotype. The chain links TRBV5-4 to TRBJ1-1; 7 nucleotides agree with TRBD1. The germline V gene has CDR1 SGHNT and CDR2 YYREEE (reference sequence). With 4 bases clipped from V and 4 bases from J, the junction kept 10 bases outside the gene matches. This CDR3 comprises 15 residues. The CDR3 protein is CASSLPTGLGTEAFF. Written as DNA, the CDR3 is TGTGCCAGCAGCCTACCGACAGGGTTGGGCACTGAAGCTTTCTTT.

CDR3: CSARASGGNTGELFF. DNA for the CDR3: TGCAGTGCTAGAGCAAGCGGGGGGAACACCGGGGAGCTGTTTTTT. The chain carries TRBV20-1 and TRBJ2-2; 8 bases map to TRBD2. The germline V gene encodes CDR1 DFQATT and CDR2 SNEGSKA (reference sequence). The V gene end was trimmed by 1 base and the J gene end by 1 base; junction bases not matched to a gene: 2. The CDR3 extends over 15 amino acids.

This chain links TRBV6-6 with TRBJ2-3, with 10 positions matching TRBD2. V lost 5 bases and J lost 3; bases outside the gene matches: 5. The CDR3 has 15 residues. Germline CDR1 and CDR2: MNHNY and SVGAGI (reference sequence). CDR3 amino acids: CASSPPSGSTDTQYF. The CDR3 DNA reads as TGTGCCAGCAGTCCCCCTAGCGGGAGTACAGATACGCAGTATTTT.

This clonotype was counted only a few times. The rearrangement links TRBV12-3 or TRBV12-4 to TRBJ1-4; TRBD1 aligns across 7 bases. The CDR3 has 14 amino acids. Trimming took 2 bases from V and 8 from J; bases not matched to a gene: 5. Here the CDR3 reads CASSLRGLGEKLFF. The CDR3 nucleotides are TGTGCCAGCAGTTTAAGGGGGCTCGGGGAAAAACTGTTTTTT.

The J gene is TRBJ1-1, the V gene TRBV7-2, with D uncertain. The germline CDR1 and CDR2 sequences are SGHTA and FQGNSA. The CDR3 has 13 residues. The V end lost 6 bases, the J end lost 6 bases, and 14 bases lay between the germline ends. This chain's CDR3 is CASSSGPKAEAFF. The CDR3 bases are TGTGCCAGCAGTTCCGGTCCTAAGGCTGAAGCTTTCTTT. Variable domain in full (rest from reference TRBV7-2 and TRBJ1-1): GAGVSQSPSNKVTEKGKDVELRCDPISGHTALYWYRQSLGQGLEFLIYFQGNSAPDKSGLPSDRFSAERTGGSVSTLTIQRTQQEDSAVYLCASSSGPKAEAFFGQGTRLTVV.

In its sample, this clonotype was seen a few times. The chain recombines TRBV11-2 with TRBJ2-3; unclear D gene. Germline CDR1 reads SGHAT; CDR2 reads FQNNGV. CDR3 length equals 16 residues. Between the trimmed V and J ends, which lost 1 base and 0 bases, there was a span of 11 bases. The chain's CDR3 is CASSLGGSPSTDTQYF. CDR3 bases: TGTGCCAGCAGCTTAGGAGGTTCTCCTAGCACAGATACGCAGTATTTT.

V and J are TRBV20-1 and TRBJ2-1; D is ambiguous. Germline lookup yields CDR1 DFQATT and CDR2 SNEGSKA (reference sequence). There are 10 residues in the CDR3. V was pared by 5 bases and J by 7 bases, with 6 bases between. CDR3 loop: CSAQRNEQFF. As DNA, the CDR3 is TGCAGTGCTCAAAGGAATGAGCAGTTCTTC.

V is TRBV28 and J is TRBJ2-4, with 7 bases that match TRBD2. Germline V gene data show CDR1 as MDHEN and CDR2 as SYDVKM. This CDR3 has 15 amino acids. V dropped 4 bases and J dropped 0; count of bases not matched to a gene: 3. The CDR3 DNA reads TGTGCCAGCAGTTCCAGCGGGATAGCCAAAAACATTCAGTACTTC. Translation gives CASSSSGIAKNIQYF. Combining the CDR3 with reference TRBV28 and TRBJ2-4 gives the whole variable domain DVKVTQSSRYLVKRTGEKVFLECVQDMDHENMFWYRQDPGLGLRLIYFSYDVKMKEKGDIPEGYSVSREKKERFSLILESASTNQTSMYLCASSSSGIAKNIQYFGAGTRLSVL.

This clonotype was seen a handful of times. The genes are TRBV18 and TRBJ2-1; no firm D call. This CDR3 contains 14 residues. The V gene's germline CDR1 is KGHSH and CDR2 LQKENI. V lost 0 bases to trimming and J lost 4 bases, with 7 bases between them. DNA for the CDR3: TGTGCCAGCTCACCACCAAACCTATACAATGAGCAGTTCTTC. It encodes CASSPPNLYNEQFF.

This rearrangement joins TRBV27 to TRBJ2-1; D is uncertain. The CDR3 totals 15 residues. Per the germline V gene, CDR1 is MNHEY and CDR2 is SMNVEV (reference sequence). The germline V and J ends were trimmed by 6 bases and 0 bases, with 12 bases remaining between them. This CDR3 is CASSPNSDSYNEQFF. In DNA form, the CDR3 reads TGTGCCAGCAGCCCGAATTCCGACTCCTACAATGAGCAGTTCTTC.

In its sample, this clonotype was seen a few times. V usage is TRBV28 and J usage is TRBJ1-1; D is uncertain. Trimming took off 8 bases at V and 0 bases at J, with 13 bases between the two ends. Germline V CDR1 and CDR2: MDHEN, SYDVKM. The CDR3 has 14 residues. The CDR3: CASGPVSMNTEAFF. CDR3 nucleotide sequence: TGTGCCAGCGGTCCGGTCTCTATGAACACTGAAGCTTTCTTT. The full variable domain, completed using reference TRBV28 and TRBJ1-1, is DVKVTQSSRYLVKRTGEKVFLECVQDMDHENMFWYRQDPGLGLRLIYFSYDVKMKEKGDIPEGYSVSREKKERFSLILESASTNQTSMYLCASGPVSMNTEAFFGQGTRLTVV.

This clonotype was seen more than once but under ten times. CDR3 residues: CASTPPRGLGTEAFF. CDR3 in DNA: TGTGCCAGTACCCCGCCAAGGGGGCTAGGCACTGAAGCTTTCTTT. V gene TRBV19 combines with J gene TRBJ1-1, with TRBD1 matching over 7 bases. V shed 7 bases and J 4 bases; nucleotides not matched to a gene: 12. CDR3 length: 15 amino acids. Germline V gene sequence: CDR1 LNHDA, CDR2 SQIVND (reference sequence).

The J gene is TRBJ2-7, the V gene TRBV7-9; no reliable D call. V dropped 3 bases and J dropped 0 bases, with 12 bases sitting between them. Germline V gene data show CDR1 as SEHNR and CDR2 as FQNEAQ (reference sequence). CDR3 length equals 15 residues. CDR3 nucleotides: TGTGCCAGCAGCTTCCGGCAGGCGACCTCCTACGAGCAGTACTTC. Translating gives CASSFRQATSYEQYF.

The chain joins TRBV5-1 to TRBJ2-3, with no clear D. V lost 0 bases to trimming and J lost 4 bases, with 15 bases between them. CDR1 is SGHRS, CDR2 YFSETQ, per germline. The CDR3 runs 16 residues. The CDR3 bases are TGCGCCAGCAGCTTGGCCCGCATGAGCCGCGCAGATACGCAGTATTTT. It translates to CASSLARMSRADTQYF.

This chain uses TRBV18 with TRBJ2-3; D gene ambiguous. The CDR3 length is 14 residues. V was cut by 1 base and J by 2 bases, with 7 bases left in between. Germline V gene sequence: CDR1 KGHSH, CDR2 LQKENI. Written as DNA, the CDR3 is TGTGCCAGCTCACCACTTTCAACCACAGATACGCAGTATTTT. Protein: CASSPLSTTDTQYF.

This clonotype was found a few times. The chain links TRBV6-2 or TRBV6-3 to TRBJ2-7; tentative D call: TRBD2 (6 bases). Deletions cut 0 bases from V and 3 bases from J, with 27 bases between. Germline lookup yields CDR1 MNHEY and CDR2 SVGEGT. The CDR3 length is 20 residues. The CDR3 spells CASSYSMGRALAGPIYEQYF. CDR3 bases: TGTGCCAGCAGTTACTCGATGGGAAGGGCCCTGGCGGGGCCCATCTACGAGCAGTACTTC.

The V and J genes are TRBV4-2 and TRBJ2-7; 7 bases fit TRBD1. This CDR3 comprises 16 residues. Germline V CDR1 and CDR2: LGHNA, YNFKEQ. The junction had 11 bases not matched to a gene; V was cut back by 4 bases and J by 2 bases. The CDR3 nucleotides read TGTGCCAGCAGCCCCCTCCTCAGGGACAGAGCCTACGAGCAGTACTTC. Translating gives CASSPLLRDRAYEQYF.

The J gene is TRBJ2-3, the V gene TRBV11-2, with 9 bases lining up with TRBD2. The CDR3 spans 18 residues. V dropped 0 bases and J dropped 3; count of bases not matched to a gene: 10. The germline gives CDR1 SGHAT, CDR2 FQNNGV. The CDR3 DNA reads TGTGCCAGCAGCTTAGATATGGGTAGCGGGAGAGCGACAGATACGCAGTATTTT. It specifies CASSLDMGSGRATDTQYF.

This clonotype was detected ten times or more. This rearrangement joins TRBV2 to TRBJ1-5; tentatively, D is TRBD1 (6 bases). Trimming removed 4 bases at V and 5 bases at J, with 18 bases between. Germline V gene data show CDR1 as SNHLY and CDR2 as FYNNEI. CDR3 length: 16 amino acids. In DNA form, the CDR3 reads TGTGCCAGCAGTGCGACGCAGCCTGGGGGCGATCAGCCCCAGCATTTT. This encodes CASSATQPGGDQPQHF.